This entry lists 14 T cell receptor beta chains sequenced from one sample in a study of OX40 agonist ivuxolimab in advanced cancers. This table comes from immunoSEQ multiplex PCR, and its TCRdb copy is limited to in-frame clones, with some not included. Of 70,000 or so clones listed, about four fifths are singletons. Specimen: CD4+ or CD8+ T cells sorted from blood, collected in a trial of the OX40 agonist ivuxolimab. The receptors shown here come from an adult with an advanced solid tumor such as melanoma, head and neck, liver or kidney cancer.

CDR3 DNA: TGTGCCAGCAGTTTATCGGGGACAGGTGGTGGGCAGTACTTC. Translating it yields CASSLSGTGGGQYF. The chain couples TRBV27 to TRBJ2-7, with 8 bases aligning to TRBD1. J gave up 9 bases and V 0 bases, and 7 bases lay outside the gene matches. The germline CDR1 and CDR2 sequences are MNHEY and SMNVEV (reference sequence). This CDR3 region has 14 residues.

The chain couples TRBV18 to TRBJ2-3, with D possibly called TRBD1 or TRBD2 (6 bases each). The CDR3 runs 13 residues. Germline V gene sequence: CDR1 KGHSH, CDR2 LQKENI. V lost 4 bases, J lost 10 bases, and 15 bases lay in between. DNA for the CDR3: TGTGCCAGCTCACTCGATTCAGGGGAGGCGCAGTATTTT. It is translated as CASSLDSGEAQYF.

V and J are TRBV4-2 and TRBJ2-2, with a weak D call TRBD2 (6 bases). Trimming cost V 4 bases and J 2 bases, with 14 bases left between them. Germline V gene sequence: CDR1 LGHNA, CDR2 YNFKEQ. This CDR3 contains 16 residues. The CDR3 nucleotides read TGTGCCAGCAGCCCCCGGGCCGGGAGTAACACCGGGGAGCTGTTTTTT. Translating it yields CASSPRAGSNTGELFF.

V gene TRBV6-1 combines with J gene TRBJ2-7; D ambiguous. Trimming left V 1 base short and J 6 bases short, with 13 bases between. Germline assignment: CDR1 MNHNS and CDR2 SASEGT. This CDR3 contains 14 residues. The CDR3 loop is CASSEEWQFSEQYF. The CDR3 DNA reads TGTGCCAGCAGTGAAGAGTGGCAGTTCAGCGAGCAGTACTTC.

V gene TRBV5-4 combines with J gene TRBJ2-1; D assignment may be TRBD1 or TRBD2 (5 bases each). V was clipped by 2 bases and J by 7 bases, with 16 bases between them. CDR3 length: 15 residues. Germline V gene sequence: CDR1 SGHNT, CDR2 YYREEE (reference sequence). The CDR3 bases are TGTGCCAGCAGCTTATCGCCAGGGAGACGGAATGAGCAGTTCTTC. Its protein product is CASSLSPGRRNEQFF.

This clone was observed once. CDR3 sequence: CASSSTGTGYNEQYF. CDR3 nucleotides: TGCGCCAGCAGCTCGACCGGGACAGGGTATAACGAGCAGTACTTC. The chain employs TRBV5-1 and TRBJ2-7; TRBD1 aligns across 9 bases. The germline V gene has CDR1 SGHRS and CDR2 YFSETQ. Unmatched junction bases numbered 9, after V lost 3 bases and J lost 5 bases. The CDR3 consists of 15 residues.

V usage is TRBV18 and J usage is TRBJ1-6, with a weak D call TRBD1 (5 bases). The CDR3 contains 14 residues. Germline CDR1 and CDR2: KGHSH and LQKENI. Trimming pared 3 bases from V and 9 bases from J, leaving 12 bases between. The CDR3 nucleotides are TGTGCCAGCTCACCGACAGTCAACTCTTCACCCCTCCACTTT. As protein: CASSPTVNSSPLHF. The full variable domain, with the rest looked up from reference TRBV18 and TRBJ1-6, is NAGVMQNPRHLVRRRGQEARLRCSPMKGHSHVYWYRQLPEEGLKFMVYLQKENIIDESGMPKERFSAEFPKEGPSILRIQQVVRGDSAAYFCASSPTVNSSPLHFGNGTRLTVT.

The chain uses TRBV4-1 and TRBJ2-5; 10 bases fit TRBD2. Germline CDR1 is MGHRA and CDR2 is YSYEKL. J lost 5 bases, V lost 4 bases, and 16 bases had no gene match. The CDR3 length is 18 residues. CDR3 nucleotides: TGCGCCAGCAGCCTAACCCCGGGGGGAGCGGGGGGGCAGGAGACCCAGTACTTC. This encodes CASSLTPGGAGGQETQYF.

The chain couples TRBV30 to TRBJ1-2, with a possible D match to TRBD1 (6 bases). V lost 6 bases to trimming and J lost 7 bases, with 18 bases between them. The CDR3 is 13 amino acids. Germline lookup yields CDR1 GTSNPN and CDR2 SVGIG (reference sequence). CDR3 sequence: CACTLGGRGGYTF. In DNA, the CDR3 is TGTGCCTGTACACTGGGGGGCAGGGGTGGCTACACCTTC.

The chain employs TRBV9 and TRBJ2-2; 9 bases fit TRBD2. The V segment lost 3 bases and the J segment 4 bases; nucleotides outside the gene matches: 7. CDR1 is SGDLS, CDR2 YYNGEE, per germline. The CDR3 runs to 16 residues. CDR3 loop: CASSDGGGAVTGELFF. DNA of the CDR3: TGTGCCAGCAGCGACGGCGGGGGGGCCGTCACCGGGGAGCTGTTTTTT. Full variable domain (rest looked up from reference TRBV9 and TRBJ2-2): DSGVTQTPKHLITATGQRVTLRCSPRSGDLSVYWYQQSLDQGLQFLIQYYNGEERAKGNILERFSAQQFPDLHSELNLSSLELGDSALYFCASSDGGGAVTGELFFGEGSRLTVL.

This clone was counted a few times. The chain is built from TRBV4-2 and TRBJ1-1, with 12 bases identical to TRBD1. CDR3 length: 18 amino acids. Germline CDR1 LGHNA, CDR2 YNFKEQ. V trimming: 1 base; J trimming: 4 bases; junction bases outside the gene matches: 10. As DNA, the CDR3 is TGTGCCAGCAGCCAAGTATGGGACAGGGGGCCAAAGAGCACTGAAGCTTTCTTT. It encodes CASSQVWDRGPKSTEAFF.

This chain's CDR3 is CASSEAGSYNSPLHF. CDR3 nucleotides: TGTGCCAGCAGTGAAGCGGGAAGTTATAATTCACCCCTCCACTTT. J is TRBJ1-6 and V is TRBV2; no clear D. CDR3 length equals 15 residues. V was cut by 0 bases and J by 4 bases, with 7 bases left in between. Per germline, CDR1 SNHLY and CDR2 FYNNEI.

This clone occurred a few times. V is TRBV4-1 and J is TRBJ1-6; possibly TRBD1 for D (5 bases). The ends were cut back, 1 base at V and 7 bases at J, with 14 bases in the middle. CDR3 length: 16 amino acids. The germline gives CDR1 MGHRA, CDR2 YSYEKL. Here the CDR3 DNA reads TGCGCCAGCAGCCAAGTGGGGCTGCAAGGGAATTCACCCCTCCACTTT. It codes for CASSQVGLQGNSPLHF.

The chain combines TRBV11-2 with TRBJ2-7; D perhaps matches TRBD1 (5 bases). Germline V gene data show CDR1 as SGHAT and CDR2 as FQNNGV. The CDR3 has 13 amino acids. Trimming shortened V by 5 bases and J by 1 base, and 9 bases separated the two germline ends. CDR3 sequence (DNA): TGTGCCAGCAGCCCGACAGCGTCCTACGAGCAGTACTTC. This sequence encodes CASSPTASYEQYF. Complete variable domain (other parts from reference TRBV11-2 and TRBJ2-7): EAGVAQSPRYKIIEKRQSVAFWCNPISGHATLYWYQQILGQGPKLLIQFQNNGVVDDSQLPKDRFSAERLKGVDSTLKIQPAKLEDSAVYLCASSPTASYEQYFGPGTRLTVT.